The 17 T cell receptor beta chains given below trace back to one sample, sequenced in a study of beta chain features in type 1 diabetes. Study-level points and caveats: Type 1 diabetes patients showed a moderate but significant shortening of TCRB CDR3s in all four CD4+ subsets.

No antigen has been assigned to these receptors. Expressed TCRB transcripts were sequenced after all isolated RNA was converted to cDNA. Clones were read by immunoSEQ multiplex PCR, and TCRdb kept only the in-frame ones, dropping some. There are 150,000 to 200,000 clones in the sample; roughly 9% occur only once, and roughly 0.72% lies in the top ten. The specimen sequenced was central memory CD4+ T cells from blood. Receptor source: a woman in her twenties or thirties with type 1 diabetes.

This clone was observed a handful of times. The chain recombines TRBV6-6 with TRBJ1-4; unclear D gene. This CDR3 spans 13 amino acids. Trimming removed 6 bases from V and 2 bases from J, with 7 bases in between. From germline, CDR1 is MNHNY and CDR2 SVGAGI (reference sequence). The CDR3 sequence: CASRTGTNEKLFF. The CDR3 coding sequence is TGTGCCAGCAGAACCGGGACTAATGAAAAACTGTTTTTT.

V and J are TRBV2 and TRBJ2-1; 9 bases agree with TRBD2. The length of the CDR3 is 15 residues. Germline CDR1 and CDR2: SNHLY and FYNNEI. Unmatched junction bases numbered 12, after V lost 8 bases and J lost 7 bases. In DNA, the CDR3 is TGTGCCAGCCTCCCACCGGGACTAGCAAGGAATGAGCAGTTCTTC. Residues: CASLPPGLARNEQFF.

The table lists this clone with many counts. A junction boundary mismatches the germline segment, possibly from a read error. The chain joins TRBV29-1 to TRBJ2-5, with TRBD1 matching over 9 bases. This CDR3 has 12 amino acids. Germline V lookup: CDR1 SQVTM, CDR2 ANQGSEA. Here the CDR3 reads CSVEGQGKTQYF. Written as DNA, the CDR3 is TGCAGCGTGGAAGGACAGGGGAAGACCCAGTACTTC.

This clone was counted only a few times. The V call is TRBV7-2, the J call TRBJ1-2; 7 bases map to TRBD1. Trimming removed 5 bases from V and 8 bases from J; junction bases left unmatched: 11. There are 14 residues in the CDR3. From germline, CDR1 is SGHTA and CDR2 FQGNSA. As DNA, the CDR3 is TGTGCCAGCAGCCGAATGACAGGGCTTGGGGGCTACACCTTC. Translating it yields CASSRMTGLGGYTF.

V usage is TRBV5-1 and J usage is TRBJ2-5; 11 bases agree with TRBD2. The germline V gene encodes CDR1 SGHRS and CDR2 YFSETQ. The CDR3 has 16 amino acids. J lost 4 bases, V lost 0 bases, and 5 bases had no gene match. The CDR3 coding sequence is TGCGCCAGCAGCTTGGGCTTGACTAGCGGGACAGAGACCCAGTACTTC. Translation: CASSLGLTSGTETQYF.

The chain employs TRBV4-1 and TRBJ1-1; 8 nucleotides align to TRBD1. The V and J ends lost 7 bases and 3 bases, in that order; junction bases with no gene match: 4. Looked up from germline, CDR1 is MGHRA and CDR2 is YSYEKL. This CDR3 contains 13 residues. CDR3 coding DNA: TGCGCCAGCACCGGACAGGGCTACACTGAAGCTTTCTTT. It encodes CASTGQGYTEAFF.

A few counts support this clone. The V gene is TRBV7-2, the J gene TRBJ1-1; perhaps TRBD1 as D (5 bases). This CDR3 is 13 amino acids long. Germline V gene lookup returns CDR1 SGHTA and CDR2 FQGNSA. Trimming cost V 6 bases and J 5 bases, with 13 bases left between them. CDR3 region: CASSAGQLTEAFF. CDR3 in DNA: TGTGCCAGCAGTGCAGGGCAGCTGACTGAAGCTTTCTTT.

This clone was counted a few times. The chain couples TRBV29-1 to TRBJ2-6; TRBD1 might be the D (5 bases). CDR3 length: 16 residues. Germline lookup yields CDR1 SQVTM and CDR2 ANQGSEA. Trimming shortened V by 5 bases and J by 4 bases, and 18 bases separated the two germline ends. This chain's CDR3 is CSVQGSAARGANVLTF. CDR3 sequence (DNA): TGCAGCGTTCAGGGCAGCGCGGCGCGGGGGGCCAACGTCCTGACTTTC. Full variable domain (missing parts from reference TRBV29-1 and TRBJ2-6): SAVISQKPSRDICQRGTSLTIQCQVDSQVTMMFWYRQQPGQSLTLIATANQGSEATYESGFVIDKFPISRPNLTFSTLTVSNMSPEDSSIYLCSVQGSAARGANVLTFGAGSRLTVL.

With regard to this clone: Relative to the germline gene, one junction end is altered; a read error may explain this. This chain links TRBV7-9 with TRBJ2-2; 7 bases are a match to TRBD2. The CDR3 contains 17 residues. Germline assignment: CDR1 SEHNR and CDR2 FQNEAQ (reference sequence). The CDR3 region has the DNA TGCGCCAGCAGCCGGGGACCTAGCGGATCGAACACCGGGGAGCTGTTTTTT. It specifies CASSRGPSGSNTGELFF.

The genes are TRBV19 and TRBJ1-1; TRBD1 might be the D (6 bases). This CDR3 region has 13 residues. The V gene lost 7 bases and the J gene lost 7 bases, with 16 bases spanning the gap. From germline, CDR1 is LNHDA and CDR2 SQIVND (reference sequence). The CDR3 reads CASNTQGYGEAFF. CDR3 bases: TGTGCCAGTAATACCCAGGGGTATGGTGAAGCTTTCTTT.

In regard to this clone: Other DNA sequences of this sample code for an identical CDR3. The J gene is TRBJ2-5, the V gene TRBV9; D is perhaps TRBD1 (6 bases). Germline values: CDR1 SGDLS, CDR2 YYNGEE. Deletions cut 4 bases from V and 2 bases from J, with 9 bases between. The CDR3 loop spans 13 amino acids. CDR3 sequence: CASSRTVQETQYF. The CDR3 region has the DNA TGTGCCAGCAGCCGGACAGTGCAAGAGACCCAGTACTTC.

The chain links TRBV9 to TRBJ2-3; D is perhaps TRBD1 (5 bases). Germline assignment: CDR1 SGDLS and CDR2 YYNGEE. The CDR3 is made up of 14 amino acids. V was trimmed by 3 bases and J by 5 bases, leaving 13 bases between them. CDR3 protein: CASSEEGAKDTQYF. The CDR3, as DNA: TGTGCCAGCAGCGAAGAAGGGGCAAAAGATACGCAGTATTTT.

This clone was seen a handful of times. The chain is built from TRBV2 and TRBJ2-5; 9 positions match TRBD2. Trimming took 8 bases from V and 5 from J; bases not matched to a gene: 6. CDR3 length: 13 residues. Germline lookup yields CDR1 SNHLY and CDR2 FYNNEI. The CDR3 here is CASGLAMRETQYF. The CDR3 nucleotides read TGTGCCAGCGGACTAGCGATGAGGGAGACCCAGTACTTC.

CDR3 in DNA: TGCGCCAGCAGCTTGCTCCCGGGACTGAACAATGAGCAGTTCTTC. Translating it yields CASSLLPGLNNEQFF. V usage is TRBV5-1 and J usage is TRBJ2-1; TRBD2 is a possible D gene (6 bases). This CDR3 has 15 residues. The germline V gene encodes CDR1 SGHRS and CDR2 YFSETQ. Trimming took 1 base from V and 5 from J, leaving 13 bases between them.

This clone has more than one count but fewer than ten. The gene calls are TRBV18 and TRBJ1-1; 7 bases are shared with TRBD1. Germline V gene data show CDR1 as KGHSH and CDR2 as LQKENI. The trim removed 3 bases at V and 4 bases at J, leaving 11 bases unmatched. This CDR3 is built from 16 residues. The CDR3 region has the DNA TGTGCCAGCTCACCTAGCACGGCCAGGGGGTTCACTGAAGCTTTCTTT. It yields the protein CASSPSTARGFTEAFF.

The V and J genes are TRBV30 and TRBJ1-3; D unclear. This CDR3 is 14 amino acids long. Trimming cost V 1 base and J 3 bases, with 10 bases left between them. The germline CDR1 and CDR2 sequences are GTSNPN and SVGIG (reference sequence). CDR3 sequence reads: CAWSDGGFGNTIYF. The CDR3 DNA sequence: TGTGCCTGGAGTGACGGAGGTTTTGGAAACACCATATATTTT.

The V gene is TRBV5-1, the J gene TRBJ2-5; D remains unclear. The CDR3 runs to 14 residues. Germline V CDR1 and CDR2: SGHRS, YFSETQ. The germline V and J ends were trimmed by 1 base and 0 bases, with 7 bases remaining between them. CDR3 in DNA: TGCGCCAGCAGCTTGTGGCAGAACCAAGAGACCCAGTACTTC. This encodes CASSLWQNQETQYF.